This T cell receptor (beta chain) comes out of a study of shared clonotypes between healthy human individuals. The CDR3 runs 19 residues. CDR1 and CDR2 (germline): ENHRY, SYGVKD. V was cut by 2 bases and J by 2 bases, with 22 bases left in between. Data came from immunoSEQ multiplex PCR; TCRdb stores just in-frame clones and leaves some out. The repertoire includes over 2 million clones, just under 95% of them detected once, and about 0.36% sits in the top ten. The specimen was naive CD4+ T cells from PBMCs. Subset here: CD45RA+ positively selected. The genes are TRBV10-3 and TRBJ2-1; a possible D gene is TRBD1 (7 bases). The receptor comes from a man aged 18 to 29 in good health. Some clones in this sample may be carry-over from other donors' samples. The CDR3 DNA sequence: TGTGCCATCAGTGAGCATGTGGTATTTGGCGGGACAGCCTACAATGAGCAGTTCTTC. Protein product: CAISEHVVFGGTAYNEQFF.